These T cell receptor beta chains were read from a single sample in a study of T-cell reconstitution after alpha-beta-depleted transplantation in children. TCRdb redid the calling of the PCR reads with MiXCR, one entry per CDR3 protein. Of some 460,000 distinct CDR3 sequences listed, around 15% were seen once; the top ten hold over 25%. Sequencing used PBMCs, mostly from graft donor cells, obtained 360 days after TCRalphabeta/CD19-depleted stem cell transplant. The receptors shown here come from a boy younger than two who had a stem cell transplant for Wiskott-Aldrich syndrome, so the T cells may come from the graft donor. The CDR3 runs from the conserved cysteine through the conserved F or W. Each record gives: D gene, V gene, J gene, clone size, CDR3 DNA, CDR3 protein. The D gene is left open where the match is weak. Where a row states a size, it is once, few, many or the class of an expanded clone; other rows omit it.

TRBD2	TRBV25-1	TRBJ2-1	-	TGTGCCAGCCTGGGACAGTTCTCTAGCGGGAAGGTCAATGAGCAGTTCTTC	CASLGQFSSGKVNEQFF
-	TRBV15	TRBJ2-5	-	TGTGCCACCAGCGAACCCGGGACACACCAAGAGACCCAGTACTTC	CATSEPGTHQETQYF
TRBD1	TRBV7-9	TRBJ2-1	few	TGTGCCAGCAGCCCTGGACAGGAGTACAATGAGCAGTTCTTC	CASSPGQEYNEQFF
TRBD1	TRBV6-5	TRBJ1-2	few	TGTGCCAGCAGTTACTCGACAGGGGGATTCAACTATGGCTACACCTTC	CASSYSTGGFNYGYTF
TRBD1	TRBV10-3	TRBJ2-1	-	TGTGCCATCAGACAGGGGTCCCGCTACGACAATGAGCAGTTCTTC	CAIRQGSRYDNEQFF
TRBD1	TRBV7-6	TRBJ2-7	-	TGTGCCAGCAGCCCGACCGGGACAGGGCTATACGAGCAGTACTTC	CASSPTGTGLYEQYF
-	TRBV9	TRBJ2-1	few	TGTGCCAGCAGCGTAGCTTCTCTGATGGGGGAGTCCTACAATGAGCAGTTCTTC	CASSVASLMGESYNEQFF
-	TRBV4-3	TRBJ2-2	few	TGCGCCAGCAGCCAATCCCCGGCCTCGGGCACCGGGGAGCTGTTTTTT	CASSQSPASGTGELFF
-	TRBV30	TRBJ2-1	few	TGTGCCTGGAGTGTAGAGGAGATGGGCAATGAGCAGTTCTTC	CAWSVEEMGNEQFF
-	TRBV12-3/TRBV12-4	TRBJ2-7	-	TGTGCCAGCAGTTTAGGTGGGGGGGGCCGTTCCTACGAGCAGTACTTC	CASSLGGGGRSYEQYF
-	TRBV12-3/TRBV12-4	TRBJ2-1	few	TGTGCCAGCAGTTTATTGGTGGGAGTCGCGTACAATGAGCAGTTCTTC	CASSLLVGVAYNEQFF
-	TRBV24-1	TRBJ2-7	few	TGTGCCACCACAGCGGGTAAGAGTACCTACGAGCAGTACTTC	CATTAGKSTYEQYF
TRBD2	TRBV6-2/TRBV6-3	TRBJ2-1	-	TGTGCCAGCAGTTACTTCGGGACTATCTACAATGAGCAGTTCTTC	CASSYFGTIYNEQFF
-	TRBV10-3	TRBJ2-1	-	TGTGCCATCACAACGGCCCCCTACAATGAGCAGTTCTTC	CAITTAPYNEQFF
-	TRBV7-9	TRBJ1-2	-	TGTGCCAGCAGCTTAGCGCTAAGTAGCTACACCTTC	CASSLALSSYTF
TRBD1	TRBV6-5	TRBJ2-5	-	TGTGCCAGCAGTTACTACAGGGGTACCGAGACCCAGTACTTC	CASSYYRGTETQYF
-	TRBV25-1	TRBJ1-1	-	TGTGCCAGCAGGAAGGGCACTGAAGCTTTCTTT	CASRKGTEAFF
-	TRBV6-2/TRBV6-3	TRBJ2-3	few	TGTGCCAGCAGTTATATCGTGGGCCTAGCTGGAGATACGCAGTATTTT	CASSYIVGLAGDTQYF
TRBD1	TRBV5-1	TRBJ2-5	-	TGTGCCAGCAGCCTCGACAGGGTGGAGACCCAGTACTTC	CASSLDRVETQYF
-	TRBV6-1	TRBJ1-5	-	TGTGCCAGCAGGGTCGTAGGGAATAGCAATCAGCCCCAGCATTTT	CASRVVGNSNQPQHF
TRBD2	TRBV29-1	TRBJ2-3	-	TGCAGCGTTGACGTAGCGGGAGCAGCAGATACGCAGTATTTT	CSVDVAGAADTQYF
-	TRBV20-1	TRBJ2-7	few	TGCAGTGCTACCCTTCGGCAGGGCTCCTACGAGCAGTACTTC	CSATLRQGSYEQYF
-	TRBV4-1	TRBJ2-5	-	TGCGCCAGCAGCCAAAAGCGAGAGACCCAGTACTTC	CASSQKRETQYF
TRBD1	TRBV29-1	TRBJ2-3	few	TGCAGCGTCGCCGGGACAGGGAGCACAGATACGCAGTATTTT	CSVAGTGSTDTQYF
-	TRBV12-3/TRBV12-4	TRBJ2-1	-	TGTGCCAGCAGTTTAACTCGGGGCGCTAGCTCCTACAATGAGCAGTTCTTC	CASSLTRGASSYNEQFF
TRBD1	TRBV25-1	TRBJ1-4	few	TGTGCCAGCATGGACAGGGGGCTGGGAACTAATGAAAAACTGTTTTTT	CASMDRGLGTNEKLFF
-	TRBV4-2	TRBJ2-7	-	TGTGCCAGCAGCCAAGAGGGGGTTTCCTACGAGCAGTACTTC	CASSQEGVSYEQYF
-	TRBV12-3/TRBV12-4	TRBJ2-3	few	TGTGCCAGCAGTTTATGGGACTGGGGCTTAGATACGCAGTATTTT	CASSLWDWGLDTQYF
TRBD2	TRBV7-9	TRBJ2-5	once	TGTGCCAGCAGCGCCAGGCGGGAGGTACAGACCCAGTACTTC	CASSARREVQTQYF
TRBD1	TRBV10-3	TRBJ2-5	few	TGTGCCATCAGTGGCAGGGGGACCGGCCAAGAGACCCAGTACTTC	CAISGRGTGQETQYF
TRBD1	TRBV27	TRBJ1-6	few	TGTGCCAGCAGCCCGTCCAGACAGGGAGAAAATTCACCCCTCCACTTT	CASSPSRQGENSPLHF
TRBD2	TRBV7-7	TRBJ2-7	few	TGTGCCAGCAGCCGAGGGACTAGCGGGGGCTACGAGCAGTACTTC	CASSRGTSGGYEQYF
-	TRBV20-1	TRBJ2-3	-	TGCAGTGCTAGGGGTGGGCCCACAGATACGCAGTATTTT	CSARGGPTDTQYF
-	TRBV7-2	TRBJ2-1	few	TGTGCCAGCAGCTTAAGGCCCAGCCCAAGCTCCTACAATGAGCAGTTCTTC	CASSLRPSPSSYNEQFF